This T cell receptor (beta chain) was captured in a study of cytomegalovirus exposure and HLA in healthy donors. Study at large: Genotyping of more than 300 donors showed that approximately 83% belonged to the Caucasian-associated ancestry cluster. Whole-study findings and limits: By HLA locus, TCR association rates varied in a later analysis, with DRB1 showing the most and HLA-C the fewest. An Asian-associated ancestry cluster reportedly showed fewer N-insertions than the roughly 670-donor mean in a later analysis. Several of the most significant clusters appeared linked to common viral pathogens, based on a later analysis.

The CDR3 runs 15 residues. V gave up 3 bases and J gave up 10 bases, with 16 bases separating them. Germline CDR1 SGHVS, CDR2 FQNEAQ. Both 60 Vbeta primers and 13 Jbeta primers went into the PCR. The assay was immunoSEQ multiplex PCR, and TCRdb's table has in-frame clones only and misses some. The table shows 200,000 to 250,000 clones, with approximately 82% occurring only once. Concerning this clone itself: What it binds is unknown.

The origin of this receptor is a man aged 18 to 30 in good health and CMV-seronegative. Sequencing was carried out using PBMCs. The chain recombines TRBV7-8 with TRBJ1-6; a weak D match, TRBD1 (5 bases). CDR3 in amino acids: CASSLGQGGGSPLHF. CDR3 sequence (DNA): TGTGCCAGCAGCTTGGGGCAGGGAGGAGGATCACCCCTCCACTTT.